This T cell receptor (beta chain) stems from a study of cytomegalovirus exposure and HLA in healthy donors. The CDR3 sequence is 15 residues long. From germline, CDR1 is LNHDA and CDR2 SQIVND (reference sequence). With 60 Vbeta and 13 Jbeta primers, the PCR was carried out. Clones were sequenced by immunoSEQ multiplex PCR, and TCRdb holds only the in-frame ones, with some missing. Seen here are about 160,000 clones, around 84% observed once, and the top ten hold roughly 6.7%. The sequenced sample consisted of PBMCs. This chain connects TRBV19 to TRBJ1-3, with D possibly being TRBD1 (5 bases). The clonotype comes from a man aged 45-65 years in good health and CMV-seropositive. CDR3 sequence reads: CARVRPRASGNTIYF. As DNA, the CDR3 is TGTGCAAGGGTGCGCCCCAGGGCCTCTGGAAACACCATATATTTT.